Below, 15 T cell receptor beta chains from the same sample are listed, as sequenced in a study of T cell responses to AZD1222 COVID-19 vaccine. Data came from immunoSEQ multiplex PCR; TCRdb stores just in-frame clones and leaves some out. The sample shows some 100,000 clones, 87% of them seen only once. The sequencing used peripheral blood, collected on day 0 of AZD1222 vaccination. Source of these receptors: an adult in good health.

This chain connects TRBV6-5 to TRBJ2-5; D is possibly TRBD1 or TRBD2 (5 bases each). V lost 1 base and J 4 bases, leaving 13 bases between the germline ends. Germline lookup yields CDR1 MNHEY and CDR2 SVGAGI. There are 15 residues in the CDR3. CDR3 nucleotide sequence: TGTGCCAGCAGTTACTGGGCCGAGGGGCGAGAGACCCAGTACTTC. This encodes CASSYWAEGRETQYF.

The CDR3 is CASSQDRVGTDTQYF. The CDR3 region has the DNA TGTGCCAGCAGCCAGGACAGGGTGGGCACAGATACGCAGTATTTT. V gene TRBV2 combines with J gene TRBJ2-3; 8 nucleotides line up with TRBD1. Germline loops: CDR1 SNHLY, CDR2 FYNNEI. The CDR3 covers 15 residues. The V segment lost 6 bases and the J segment 1 base; nucleotides outside the gene matches: 6.

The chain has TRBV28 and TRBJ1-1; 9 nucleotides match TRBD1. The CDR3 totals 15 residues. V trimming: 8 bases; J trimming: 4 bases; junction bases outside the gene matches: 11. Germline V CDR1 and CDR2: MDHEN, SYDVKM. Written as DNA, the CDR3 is TGTGCCAGCCCTCCGGCATCGACAGGGGGCACTGAAGCTTTCTTT. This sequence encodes CASPPASTGGTEAFF.

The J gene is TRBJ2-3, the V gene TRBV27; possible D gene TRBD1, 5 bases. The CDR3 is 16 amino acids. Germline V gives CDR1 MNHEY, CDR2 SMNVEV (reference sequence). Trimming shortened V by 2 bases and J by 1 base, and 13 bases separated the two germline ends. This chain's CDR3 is CASSLGPGKGTDTQYF. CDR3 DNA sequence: TGTGCCAGCAGTTTAGGTCCAGGGAAGGGCACAGATACGCAGTATTTT.

This CDR3 reads CASTTRDRGNSPLHF. DNA of the CDR3: TGTGCCAGCACCACCCGGGACAGGGGAAATTCACCCCTCCACTTT. The V and J genes are TRBV28 and TRBJ1-6; 10 nucleotides line up with TRBD1. The CDR3 runs 15 residues. Germline lookup yields CDR1 MDHEN and CDR2 SYDVKM. V was pared by 7 bases and J by 7 bases, with 7 bases of the junction left unmatched.

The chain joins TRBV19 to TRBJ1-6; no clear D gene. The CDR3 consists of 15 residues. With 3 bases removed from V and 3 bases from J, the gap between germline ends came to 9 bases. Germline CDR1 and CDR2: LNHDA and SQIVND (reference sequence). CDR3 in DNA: TGTGCCAGTAGTATTGGGGATCTCTATAATTCACCCCTCCACTTT. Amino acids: CASSIGDLYNSPLHF.

This CDR3 is CASTSTTGTGEVYTF. The CDR3 DNA reads TGTGCCAGCACCTCAACCACCGGGACAGGGGAGGTCTACACCTTC. The rearrangement links TRBV6-6 to TRBJ1-2; 10 bases fit TRBD1. Losses at the gene ends were 7 bases for V and 10 bases for J; bases not matched to a gene: 15. In germline, CDR1 is MNHNY, CDR2 SVGAGI (reference sequence). The CDR3 totals 15 residues.

The CDR3 spells CACHTLATNEKLFF. The CDR3 bases are TGTGCCTGTCATACCTTGGCAACTAATGAAAAACTGTTTTTT. J is TRBJ1-4 and V is TRBV30; D unresolved. Germline CDR1 reads GTSNPN; CDR2 reads SVGIG (reference sequence). The V gene lost 6 bases and the J gene lost 0 bases, with 11 bases spanning the gap. The length of the CDR3 is 14 residues.

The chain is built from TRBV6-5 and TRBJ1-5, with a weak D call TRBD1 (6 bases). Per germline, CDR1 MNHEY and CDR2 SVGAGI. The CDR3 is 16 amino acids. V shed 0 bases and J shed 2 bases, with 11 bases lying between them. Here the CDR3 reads CASSYSGAGGNQPQHF. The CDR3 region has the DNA TGTGCCAGCAGTTACTCGGGGGCAGGGGGCAATCAGCCCCAGCATTTT.

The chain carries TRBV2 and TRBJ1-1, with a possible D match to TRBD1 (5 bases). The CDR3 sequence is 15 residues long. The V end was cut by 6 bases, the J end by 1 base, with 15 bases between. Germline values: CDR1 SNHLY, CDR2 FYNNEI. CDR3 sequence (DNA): TGTGCCAGCAGCTACGGATGGGGCGCGAACACTGAAGCTTTCTTT. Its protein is CASSYGWGANTEAFF.

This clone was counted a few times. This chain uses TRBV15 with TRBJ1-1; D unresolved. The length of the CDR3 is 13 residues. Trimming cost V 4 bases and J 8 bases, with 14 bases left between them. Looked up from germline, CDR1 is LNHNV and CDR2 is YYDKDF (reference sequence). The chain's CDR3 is CATSTVGFGEAFF. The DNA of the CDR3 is TGTGCCACCAGCACGGTGGGTTTTGGAGAAGCTTTCTTT.

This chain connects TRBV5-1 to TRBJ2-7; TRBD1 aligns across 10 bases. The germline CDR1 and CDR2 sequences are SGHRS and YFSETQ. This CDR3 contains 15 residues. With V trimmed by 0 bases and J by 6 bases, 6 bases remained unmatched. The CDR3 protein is CASSLEGTGVGEQYF. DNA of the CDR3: TGCGCCAGCAGCTTGGAGGGGACAGGGGTCGGCGAGCAGTACTTC.

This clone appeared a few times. CDR3 nucleotide sequence: TGTGCCAGCAGCTTGGTGGGGAGAAACACCATATATTTT. Encoded protein: CASSLVGRNTIYF. The chain carries TRBV5-6 and TRBJ1-3; no clear D gene. Germline V gene sequence: CDR1 SGHDT, CDR2 YYEEEE. This CDR3 comprises 13 residues. Trimming pared 0 bases from V and 5 bases from J, leaving 6 bases between.

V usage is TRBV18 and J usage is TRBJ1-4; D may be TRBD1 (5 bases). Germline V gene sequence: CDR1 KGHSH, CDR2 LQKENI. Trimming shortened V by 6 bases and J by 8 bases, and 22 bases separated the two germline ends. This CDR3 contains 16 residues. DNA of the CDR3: TGTGCCAGCTCCGGGAGTTCGGGGCTCCTGGGAGAAAAACTGTTTTTT. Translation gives CASSGSSGLLGEKLFF.

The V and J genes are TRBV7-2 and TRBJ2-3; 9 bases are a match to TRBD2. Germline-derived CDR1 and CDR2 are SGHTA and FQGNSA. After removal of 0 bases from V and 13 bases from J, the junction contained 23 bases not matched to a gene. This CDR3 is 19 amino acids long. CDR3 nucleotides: TGTGCCAGCAGCTTAGCCCGAGCGGGGGGCCCTAATGGGCTCTCATCGGAGTATTTT. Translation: CASSLARAGGPNGLSSEYF.